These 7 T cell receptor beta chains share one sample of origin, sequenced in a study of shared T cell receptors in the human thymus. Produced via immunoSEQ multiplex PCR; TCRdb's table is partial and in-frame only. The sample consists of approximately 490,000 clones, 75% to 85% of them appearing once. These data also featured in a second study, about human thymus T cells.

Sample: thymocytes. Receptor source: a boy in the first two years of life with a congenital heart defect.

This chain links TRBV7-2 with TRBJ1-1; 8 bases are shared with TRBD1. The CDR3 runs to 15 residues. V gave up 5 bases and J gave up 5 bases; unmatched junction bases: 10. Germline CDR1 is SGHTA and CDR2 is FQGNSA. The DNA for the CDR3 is TGTGCCAGCAGCACTGCCGGGACAGGATCAACTGAAGCTTTCTTT. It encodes CASSTAGTGSTEAFF.

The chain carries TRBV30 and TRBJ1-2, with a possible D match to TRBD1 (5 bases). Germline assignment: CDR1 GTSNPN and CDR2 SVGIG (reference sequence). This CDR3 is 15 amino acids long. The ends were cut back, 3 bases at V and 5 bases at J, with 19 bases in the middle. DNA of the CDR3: TGTGCCTGGAGCGAGGGACTGGGGGGTGGGTATGGCTACACCTTC. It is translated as CAWSEGLGGGYGYTF.

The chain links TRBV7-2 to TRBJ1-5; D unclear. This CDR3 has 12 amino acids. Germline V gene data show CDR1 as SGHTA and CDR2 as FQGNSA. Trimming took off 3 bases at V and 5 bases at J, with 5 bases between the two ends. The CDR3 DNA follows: TGTGCCAGCAGCTTCCATGATCAGCCCCAGCATTTT. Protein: CASSFHDQPQHF.

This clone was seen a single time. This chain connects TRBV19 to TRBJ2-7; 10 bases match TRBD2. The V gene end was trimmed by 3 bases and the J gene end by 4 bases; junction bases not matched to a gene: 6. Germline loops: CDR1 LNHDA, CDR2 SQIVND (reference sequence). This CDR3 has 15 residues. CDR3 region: CASSIGLAEPYEQYF. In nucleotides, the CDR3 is TGTGCCAGTAGTATCGGACTAGCGGAACCTTACGAGCAGTACTTC.

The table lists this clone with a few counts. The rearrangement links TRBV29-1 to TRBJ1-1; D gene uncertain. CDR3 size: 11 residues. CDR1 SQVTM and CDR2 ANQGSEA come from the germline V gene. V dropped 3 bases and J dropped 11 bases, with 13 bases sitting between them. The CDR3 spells CSVECTASAFF. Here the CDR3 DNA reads TGCAGCGTTGAGTGTACAGCTTCGGCTTTCTTT.

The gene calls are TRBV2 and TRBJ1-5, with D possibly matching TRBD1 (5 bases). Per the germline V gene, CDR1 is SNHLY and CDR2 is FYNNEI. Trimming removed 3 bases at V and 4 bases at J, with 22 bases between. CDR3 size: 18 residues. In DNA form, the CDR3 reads TGTGCCAGCAGTGATCGGGGCCAACGGGAGAGTCGGAATCAGCCCCAGCATTTT. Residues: CASSDRGQRESRNQPQHF.

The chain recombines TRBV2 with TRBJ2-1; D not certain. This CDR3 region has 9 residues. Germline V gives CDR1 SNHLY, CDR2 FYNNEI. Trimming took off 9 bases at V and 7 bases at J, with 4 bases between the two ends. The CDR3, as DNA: TGTGCCAGAACAAATGAGCAGTTCTTC. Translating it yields CARTNEQFF.